This TCR beta chain was captured by sequencing in a study of blood T cell repertoires in COVID-19. Study-wide background: COVID-19 samples collected from the United States, Italy and Spain covered acute and convalescent phases. T cells, B-cell-depleted T cells, or PBMCs supplied cDNA or gDNA.

The assay was immunoSEQ multiplex PCR, and TCRdb's table has in-frame clones only and misses some. Here the sample spans tens of thousands of clones, 75% to 85% being singletons. Trimming pared 1 base from V and 14 bases from J, leaving 21 bases between. CDR3 size: 16 residues. Germline loops: CDR1 LGHDT, CDR2 YNNKEL (reference sequence). This clonotype was obtained from an older woman with acute or convalescent COVID-19. The sequenced material came from peripheral blood. This rearrangement joins TRBV3-1 (or the pseudogene TRBV3-2) to TRBJ1-6; TRBD1 might be the D (5 bases). The DNA for the CDR3 is TGTGCCAGCAGCCAAGTAGGGGAGGCGCCGACCTTCTCCCTCCACTTT. Translating gives CASSQVGEAPTFSLHF.